Below are 17 T cell receptor beta chains sequenced from a single sample in a study of CD8 T cells in ankylosing spondylitis. TCRdb re-analysed the 5' RACE reads in MiXCR, keeping a single row per CDR3 protein. This sample yields nearly 350,000 distinct CDR3 sequences, of which approximately 15% are seen a single time; 0.95% to 1.4% belongs to the top ten. The source material was blood, either unsorted or a sorted T cell fraction (not recorded which). The receptors were gathered from a male donor with ankylosing spondylitis or in good health (not recorded which).

This clonotype was detected a few times. This chain joins TRBV7-9 and TRBJ2-7, with TRBD2 matching 12 bases. CDR1 and CDR2 (germline): SEHNR, FQNEAQ (reference sequence). The CDR3 is made up of 15 amino acids. V lost 4 bases to trimming and J lost 5 bases; unmatched junction nucleotides: 6. CDR3 sequence reads: CASSSLAGGPHEQYF. CDR3 coding DNA: TGTGCCAGCAGCTCCCTAGCGGGAGGGCCCCACGAGCAGTACTTC.

This clonotype was counted a few times. The V and J genes are TRBV20-1 and TRBJ1-1, with D tentatively TRBD1 (5 bases). The V gene lost 3 bases and the J gene lost 4 bases, with 9 bases spanning the gap. The CDR3 extends over 12 amino acids. The germline V gene has CDR1 DFQATT and CDR2 SNEGSKA (reference sequence). The CDR3 sequence is CSASGGSTEAFF. CDR3 in DNA: TGCAGTGCTAGTGGGGGAAGCACTGAAGCTTTCTTT.

This clonotype was counted at least ten times. V is TRBV10-3 and J is TRBJ2-7; maybe TRBD2 (6 bases). V was clipped by 4 bases and J by 3 bases, with 13 bases between them. Looked up from germline, CDR1 is ENHRY and CDR2 is SYGVKD. The CDR3 spans 14 residues. The CDR3 loop is CAISVGGSLYEQYF. Here the CDR3 DNA reads TGTGCCATCAGTGTTGGGGGGTCCCTCTACGAGCAGTACTTC.

This clonotype was seen ten or more times. The genes are TRBV10-3 and TRBJ2-1, with 11 positions matching TRBD2. The CDR3 runs to 15 residues. The J segment lost 6 bases and the V segment lost 4 bases, leaving 5 bases of the junction unmatched. Germline assignment: CDR1 ENHRY and CDR2 SYGVKD. The CDR3 sequence: CAISAGTSGSNEQFF. As DNA, the CDR3 is TGTGCCATCAGTGCCGGGACTAGCGGTTCCAATGAGCAGTTCTTC.

This clonotype has at least ten counts. The chain recombines TRBV27 with TRBJ1-5, with D perhaps TRBD1 (5 bases). The CDR3 spans 13 residues. Per the germline V gene, CDR1 is MNHEY and CDR2 is SMNVEV (reference sequence). Trimming took 3 bases from V and 4 from J, leaving 7 bases between them. The CDR3 loop reads CASSLWGNQPQHF. CDR3 coding DNA: TGTGCCAGCAGTTTGTGGGGGAATCAGCCCCAGCATTTT.

The chain carries TRBV28 and TRBJ2-5; D remains ambiguous. Germline CDR1 MDHEN, CDR2 SYDVKM. V shed 5 bases and J shed 4 bases, with 11 bases lying between them. This CDR3 spans 13 amino acids. Here the CDR3 reads CASSPLSGETQYF. In DNA form, the CDR3 reads TGTGCCAGCAGTCCCCTTAGTGGAGAGACCCAGTACTTC.

This sequence joins TRBV9 and TRBJ1-6, with D perhaps matching TRBD1 (6 bases). V was trimmed by 3 bases and J by 3 bases, leaving 7 bases between them. The CDR3 is 14 residues long. Per germline, CDR1 SGDLS and CDR2 YYNGEE. The DNA of the CDR3 is TGTGCCAGCAGCGACAGGGACTATAATTCACCCCTCCACTTT. Its protein product is CASSDRDYNSPLHF. Supplemented by reference TRBV9 and TRBJ1-6, the full variable domain reads DSGVTQTPKHLITATGQRVTLRCSPRSGDLSVYWYQQSLDQGLQFLIQYYNGEERAKGNILERFSAQQFPDLHSELNLSSLELGDSALYFCASSDRDYNSPLHFGNGTRLTVT.

The rearrangement uses TRBV29-1 and TRBJ1-2, with unresolved D. The CDR3 runs 11 residues. V lost 7 bases and J 7 bases, leaving 13 bases between the germline ends. In germline, CDR1 is SQVTM, CDR2 ANQGSEA. The CDR3 bases are TGCAGCGGCTCAAGTGGCTTTGGCTACACCTTC. This sequence encodes CSGSSGFGYTF.

A note on this clonotype: This may come from a read error, since a much larger clone is one base off. V is TRBV6-1 and J is TRBJ2-7; possible D gene TRBD2, 5 bases. The CDR3 has 11 amino acids. In germline, CDR1 is MNHNS, CDR2 SASEGT. The CDR3 here is CTSNPPGEQYF. The DNA for the CDR3 is TGTACCAGCAACCCCCCGGGGGAGCAGTACTTC.

CDR3 sequence (DNA): TGTGCCAGCAGCTTAGAGGGACTAGCGGGAGCAGATACGCAGTATTTT. Protein: CASSLEGLAGADTQYF. The chain links TRBV7-2 to TRBJ2-3, with 14 bases aligning to TRBD2. The ends lost 1 base at V and 4 bases at J; junction bases unmatched: 1. The CDR3 sequence is 16 residues long. CDR1 and CDR2 from the germline V gene are SGHTA and FQGNSA.

The sample holds a few counts of this clonotype. CDR3: CASSATGMTVNTEAFF. CDR3 in DNA: TGTGCCAGCAGCGCCACCGGGATGACGGTGAACACTGAAGCTTTCTTT. The chain links TRBV9 to TRBJ1-1, with no clear D. The CDR3 totals 16 residues. Germline lookup yields CDR1 SGDLS and CDR2 YYNGEE. V dropped 3 bases and J dropped 0 bases, with 15 bases sitting between them.

This chain joins TRBV7-2 and TRBJ2-7, with D uncertain. Trimming removed 3 bases from V and 1 base from J, with 13 bases in between. The CDR3 contains 15 residues. Germline-derived CDR1 and CDR2 are SGHTA and FQGNSA. CDR3 nucleotide sequence: TGTGCCAGCAGCTTTGAGTCGGTTGCATCCTACGAGCAGTACTTC. This gives the protein CASSFESVASYEQYF.

This clonotype has more than one count but fewer than ten. CDR3 bases: TGTGCCAGTTACTGGCGTCTAAGTGGCACCGGGGAGCTGTTTTTT. It yields the protein CASYWRLSGTGELFF. J is TRBJ2-2 and V is TRBV5-6; D is ambiguous. CDR3 size: 15 residues. CDR1 is SGHDT and CDR2 is YYEEEE in the germline V gene. V was trimmed by 8 bases and J by 4 bases, leaving 18 bases between them.

This clonotype was picked up a small number of times. This sequence joins TRBV4-2 and TRBJ2-2; weak D call: TRBD1 (5 bases). Trimming took 0 bases from V and 11 from J, leaving 7 bases between them. Looked up from germline, CDR1 is LGHNA and CDR2 is YNFKEQ. The CDR3 sequence is 12 residues long. The chain's CDR3 is CASSQDQGELFF. The CDR3 DNA follows: TGTGCCAGCAGCCAAGATCAGGGAGAGCTGTTTTTT.

This clonotype occurred many times. The chain employs TRBV12-3 or TRBV12-4 and TRBJ1-1; D is perhaps TRBD1 (6 bases). With 10 bases removed from V and 0 bases from J, the gap between germline ends came to 15 bases. CDR3 length: 14 residues. The CDR3 spells CATRGAGMNTEAFF. DNA for the CDR3: TGTGCCACTAGGGGGGCAGGTATGAACACTGAAGCTTTCTTT.

This clonotype was detected only a few times. The chain couples TRBV7-8 to TRBJ2-1, with D perhaps matching TRBD2 (5 bases). The CDR3 covers 13 residues. The V end lost 3 bases, the J end lost 9 bases, and 12 bases lay between the germline ends. The germline V gene encodes CDR1 SGHVS and CDR2 FQNEAQ. The CDR3, as DNA: TGTGCCAGCAGCTTGGCTACTAGTAGTGAGCAGTTCTTC. It codes for CASSLATSSEQFF.

This clonotype was counted a few times. The chain links TRBV6-5 to TRBJ1-2; D is undetermined. V was pared by 5 bases and J by 1 base, with 5 bases between. Germline lookup yields CDR1 MNHEY and CDR2 SVGAGI. The CDR3 has 12 residues. The DNA of the CDR3 is TGTGCCAGCAGTGGACTTAACTATGGCTACACCTTC. This codes for CASSGLNYGYTF.